The present entry profiles one TCR beta chain with its context. The V segment lost 6 bases and the J segment 7 bases; nucleotides outside the gene matches: 9. CDR1 is SGHRS and CDR2 is YFSETQ in the germline V gene. This CDR3 region has 14 residues. The sample belongs to a study of blood T cell repertoires in COVID-19. Sequencing used immunoSEQ multiplex PCR; TCRdb keeps in-frame clones, though not all of them. The sample contains about 110,000 clones, approximately 85% of which appear only once. The chain is built from TRBV5-1 and TRBJ2-1; 8 nucleotides line up with TRBD2. Sequencing input: peripheral blood. The sequence derives from a man aged 35-49 years with acute or convalescent COVID-19. The CDR3 nucleotides are TGCGCCAGCAACCCGGGGGGGCCTTCTAATGAGCAGTTCTTC. Translated: CASNPGGPSNEQFF.